This note documents a single TCR beta chain sequence. Generated by immunoSEQ multiplex PCR, the TCRdb table keeps only in-frame clones and is missing some. The repertoire consists of a few million clones, with almost 96% occurring once and the leading ten covering around 0.13%. This sample is part of a study of shared clonotypes between healthy human individuals. The germline V gene encodes CDR1 SNHLY and CDR2 FYNNEI. V lost 4 bases, J lost 5 bases, and 7 bases stayed unmatched. The CDR3 extends over 15 amino acids. Sequencing was carried out using naive CD4+ T cells sorted from blood. Noted subset: CD45RA+ positively selected. This receptor was identified in a man in his late teens or twenties in good health. The rearrangement uses TRBV2 and TRBJ2-3; 9 nucleotides agree with TRBD2. The CDR3 DNA reads as TGTGCCAGCAGTGGGGTTAGCGGGAGTTTAGATACGCAGTATTTT. Its protein is CASSGVSGSLDTQYF.